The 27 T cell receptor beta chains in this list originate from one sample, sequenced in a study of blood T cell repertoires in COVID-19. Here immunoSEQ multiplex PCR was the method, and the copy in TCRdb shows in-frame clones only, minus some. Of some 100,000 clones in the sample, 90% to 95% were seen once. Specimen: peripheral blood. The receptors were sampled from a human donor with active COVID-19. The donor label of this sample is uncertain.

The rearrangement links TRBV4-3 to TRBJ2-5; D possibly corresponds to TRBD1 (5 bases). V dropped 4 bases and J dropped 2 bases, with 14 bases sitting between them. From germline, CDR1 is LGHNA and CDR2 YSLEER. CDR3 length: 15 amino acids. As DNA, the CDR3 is TGCGCCAGCAGCCGTGGCTGGCAGGGTCAAGAGACCCAGTACTTC. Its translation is CASSRGWQGQETQYF.

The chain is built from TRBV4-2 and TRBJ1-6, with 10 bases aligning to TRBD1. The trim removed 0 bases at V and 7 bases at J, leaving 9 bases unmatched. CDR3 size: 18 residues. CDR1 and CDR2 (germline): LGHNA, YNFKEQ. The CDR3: CASSQDFPPGQGNSPLHF. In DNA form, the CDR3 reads TGTGCCAGCAGCCAAGATTTTCCCCCGGGACAGGGGAATTCACCCCTCCACTTT.

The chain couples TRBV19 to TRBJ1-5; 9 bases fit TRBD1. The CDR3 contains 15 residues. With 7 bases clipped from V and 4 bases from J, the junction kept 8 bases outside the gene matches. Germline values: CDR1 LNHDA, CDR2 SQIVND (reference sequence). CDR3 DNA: TGTGCCAGTACCCAGGACAGGGGAGTGAATCAGCCCCAGCATTTT. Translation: CASTQDRGVNQPQHF.

In nucleotides, the CDR3 is TGCGCCAGCAGTCGCCCACGGCGGACAGCAACCTACGAGCAGTACTTC. Translated: CASSRPRRTATYEQYF. This rearrangement joins TRBV23-1 to TRBJ2-7; perhaps TRBD1 as D (6 bases). TRBV23-1 is designated an ORF whose function remains uncertain. The CDR3 loop spans 16 amino acids. V was trimmed by 4 bases and J by 2 bases, leaving 18 bases between them.

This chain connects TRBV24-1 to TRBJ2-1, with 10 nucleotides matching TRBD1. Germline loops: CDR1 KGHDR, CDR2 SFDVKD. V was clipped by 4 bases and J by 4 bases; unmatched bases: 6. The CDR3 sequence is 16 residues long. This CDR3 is CATSEYRDRGYNEQFF. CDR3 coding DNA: TGTGCCACCAGTGAATACCGGGACAGGGGTTACAATGAGCAGTTCTTC.

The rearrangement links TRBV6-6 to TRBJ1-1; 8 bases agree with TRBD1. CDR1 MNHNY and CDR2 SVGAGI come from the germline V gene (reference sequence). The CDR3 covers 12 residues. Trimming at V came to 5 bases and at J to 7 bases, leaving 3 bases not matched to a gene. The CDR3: CASSGGQGEAFF. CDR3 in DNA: TGTGCCAGCAGTGGAGGACAGGGTGAAGCTTTCTTT.

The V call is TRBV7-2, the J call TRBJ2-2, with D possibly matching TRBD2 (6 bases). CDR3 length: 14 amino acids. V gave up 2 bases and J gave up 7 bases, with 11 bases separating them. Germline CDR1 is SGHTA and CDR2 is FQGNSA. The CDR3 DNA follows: TGTGCCAGCAGCTTACGGCGGGGTAGCGGGGAGCTGTTTTTT. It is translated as CASSLRRGSGELFF.

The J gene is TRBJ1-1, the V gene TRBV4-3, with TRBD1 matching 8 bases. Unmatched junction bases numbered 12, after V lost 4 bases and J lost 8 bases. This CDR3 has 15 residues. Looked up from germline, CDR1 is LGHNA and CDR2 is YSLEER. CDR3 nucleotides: TGCGCCAGCAGCCTCGGACAGCAGGGACAGGAAGAAGCTTTCTTT. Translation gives CASSLGQQGQEEAFF.

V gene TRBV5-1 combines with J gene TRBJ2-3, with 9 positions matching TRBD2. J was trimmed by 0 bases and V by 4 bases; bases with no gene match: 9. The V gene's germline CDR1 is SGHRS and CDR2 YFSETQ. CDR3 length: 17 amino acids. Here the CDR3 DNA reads TGCGCCAGCAGCCCTAGGCTAGCGGGGTCTAGCACAGATACGCAGTATTTT. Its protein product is CASSPRLAGSSTDTQYF.

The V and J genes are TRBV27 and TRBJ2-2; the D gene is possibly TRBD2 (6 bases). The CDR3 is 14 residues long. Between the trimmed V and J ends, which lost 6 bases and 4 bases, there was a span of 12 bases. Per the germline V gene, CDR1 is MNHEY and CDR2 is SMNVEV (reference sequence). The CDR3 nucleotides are TGTGCCAGCAGGAGCGGGTCATTCACCGGGGAGCTGTTTTTT. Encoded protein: CASRSGSFTGELFF.

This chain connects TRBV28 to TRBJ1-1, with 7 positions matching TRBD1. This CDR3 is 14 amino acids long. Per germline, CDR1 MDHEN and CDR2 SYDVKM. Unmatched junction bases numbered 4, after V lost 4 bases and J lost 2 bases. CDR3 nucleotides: TGTGCCAGCAGTTCGACAGGGCACAACACTGAAGCTTTCTTT. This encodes CASSSTGHNTEAFF.

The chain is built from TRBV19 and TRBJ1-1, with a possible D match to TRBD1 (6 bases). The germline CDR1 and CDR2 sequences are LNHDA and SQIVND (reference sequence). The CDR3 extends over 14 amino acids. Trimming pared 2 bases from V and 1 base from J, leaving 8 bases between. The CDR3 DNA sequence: TGTGCCAGTAGTATACAGGGGAAGAACACTGAAGCTTTCTTT. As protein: CASSIQGKNTEAFF.

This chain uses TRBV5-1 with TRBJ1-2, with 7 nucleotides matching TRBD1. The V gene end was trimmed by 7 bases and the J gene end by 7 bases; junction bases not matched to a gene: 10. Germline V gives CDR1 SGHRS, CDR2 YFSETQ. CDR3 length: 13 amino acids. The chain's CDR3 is CASDETGLTGYTF. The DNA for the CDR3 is TGCGCCAGCGATGAGACAGGGCTGACTGGCTACACCTTC.

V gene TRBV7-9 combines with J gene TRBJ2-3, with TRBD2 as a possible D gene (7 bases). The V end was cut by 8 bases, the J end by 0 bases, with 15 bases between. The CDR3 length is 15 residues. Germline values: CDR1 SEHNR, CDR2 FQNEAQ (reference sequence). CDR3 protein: CASVWGGGSTDTQYF. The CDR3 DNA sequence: TGTGCCAGCGTCTGGGGAGGGGGGAGCACAGATACGCAGTATTTT.

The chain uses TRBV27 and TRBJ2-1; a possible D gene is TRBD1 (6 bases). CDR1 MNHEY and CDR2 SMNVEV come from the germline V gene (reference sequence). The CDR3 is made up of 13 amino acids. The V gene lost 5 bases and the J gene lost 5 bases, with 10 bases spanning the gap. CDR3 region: CASSRDTNNEQFF. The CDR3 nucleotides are TGTGCCAGCAGTCGGGACACGAACAATGAGCAGTTCTTC.

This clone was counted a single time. CDR3 loop: CASSLNPAGGQPQHF. CDR3 nucleotides: TGTGCCAGCAGTTTAAACCCGGCAGGGGGTCAGCCCCAGCATTTT. This sequence joins TRBV27 and TRBJ1-5; 7 nucleotides match TRBD1. The germline gives CDR1 MNHEY, CDR2 SMNVEV (reference sequence). The CDR3 length is 15 residues. V dropped 2 bases and J dropped 6; count of bases not matched to a gene: 7.

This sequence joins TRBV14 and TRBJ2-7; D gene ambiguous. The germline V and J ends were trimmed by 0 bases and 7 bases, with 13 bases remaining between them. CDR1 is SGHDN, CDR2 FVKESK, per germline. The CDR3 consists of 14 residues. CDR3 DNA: TGTGCCAGCAGCCAAGACCGGAATTCGGAGGAGCAGTACTTC. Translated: CASSQDRNSEEQYF. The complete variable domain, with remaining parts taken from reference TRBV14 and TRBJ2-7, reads EAGVTQFPSHSVIEKGQTVTLRCDPISGHDNLYWYRRVMGKEIKFLLHFVKESKQDESGMPNNRFLAERTGGTYSTLKVQPAELEDSGVYFCASSQDRNSEEQYFGPGTRLTVT.

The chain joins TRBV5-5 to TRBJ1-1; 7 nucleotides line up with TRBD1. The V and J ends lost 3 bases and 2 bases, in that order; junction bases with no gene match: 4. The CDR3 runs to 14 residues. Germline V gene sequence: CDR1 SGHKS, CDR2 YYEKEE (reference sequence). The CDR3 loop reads CASSSTGANTEAFF. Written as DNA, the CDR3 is TGTGCCAGCAGCTCCACAGGGGCTAACACTGAAGCTTTCTTT. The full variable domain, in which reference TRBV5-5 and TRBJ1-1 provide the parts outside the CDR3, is DAGVTQSPTHLIKTRGQQVTLRCSPISGHKSVSWYQQVLGQGPQFIFQYYEKEERGRGNFPDRFSARQFPNYSSELNVNALLLGDSALYLCASSSTGANTEAFFGQGTRLTVV.

The CDR3 is CASSPGLAGDNEQFF. For the CDR3, the DNA is TGTGCCAGCAGCCCCGGACTAGCGGGGGACAATGAGCAGTTCTTC. The chain employs TRBV7-3 and TRBJ2-1; 13 positions agree with TRBD2. From germline, CDR1 is SGHTA and CDR2 FQGTGA. The CDR3 is 15 amino acids. The ends lost 5 bases at V and 5 bases at J; junction bases unmatched: 3.

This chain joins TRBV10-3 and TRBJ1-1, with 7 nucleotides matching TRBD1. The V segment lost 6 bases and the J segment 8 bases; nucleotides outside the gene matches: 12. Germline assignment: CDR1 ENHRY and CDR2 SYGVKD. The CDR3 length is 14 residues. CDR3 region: CAISRGGTAKEAFF. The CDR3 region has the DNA TGTGCCATCAGCCGTGGCGGGACAGCAAAAGAAGCTTTCTTT.

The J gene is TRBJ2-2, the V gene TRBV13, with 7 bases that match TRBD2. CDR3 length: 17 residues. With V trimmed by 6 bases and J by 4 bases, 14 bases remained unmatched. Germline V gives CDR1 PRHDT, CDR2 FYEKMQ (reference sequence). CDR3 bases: TGTGCCAGCAGTTTGAGAGGGAGGGATTTGAGCACCGGGGAGCTGTTTTTT. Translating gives CASSLRGRDLSTGELFF. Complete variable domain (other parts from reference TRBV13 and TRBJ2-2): AAGVIQSPRHLIKEKRETATLKCYPIPRHDTVYWYQQGPGQDPQFLISFYEKMQSDKGSIPDRFSAQQFSDYHSELNMSSLELGDSALYFCASSLRGRDLSTGELFFGEGSRLTVL.

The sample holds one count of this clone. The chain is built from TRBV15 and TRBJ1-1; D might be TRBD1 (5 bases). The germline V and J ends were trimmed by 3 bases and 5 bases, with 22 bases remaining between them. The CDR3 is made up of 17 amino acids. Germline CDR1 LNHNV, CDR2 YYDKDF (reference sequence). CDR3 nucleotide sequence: TGTGCCACCAGCAGGATCCAAGGCCCGGGTAGGGGAACTGAAGCTTTCTTT. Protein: CATSRIQGPGRGTEAFF.

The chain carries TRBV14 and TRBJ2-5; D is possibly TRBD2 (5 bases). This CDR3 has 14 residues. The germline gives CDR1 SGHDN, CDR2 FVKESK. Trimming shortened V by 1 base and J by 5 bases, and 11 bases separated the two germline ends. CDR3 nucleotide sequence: TGTGCCAGCAGCCAAGGGACTGGAAGGGAGACCCAGTACTTC. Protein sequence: CASSQGTGRETQYF. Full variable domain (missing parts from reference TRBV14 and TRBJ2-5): EAGVTQFPSHSVIEKGQTVTLRCDPISGHDNLYWYRRVMGKEIKFLLHFVKESKQDESGMPNNRFLAERTGGTYSTLKVQPAELEDSGVYFCASSQGTGRETQYFGPGTRLLVL.

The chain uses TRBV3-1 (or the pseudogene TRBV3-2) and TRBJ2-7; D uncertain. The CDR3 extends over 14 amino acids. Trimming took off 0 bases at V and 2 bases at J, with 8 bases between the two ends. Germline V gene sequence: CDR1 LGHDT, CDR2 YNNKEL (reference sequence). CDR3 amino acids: CASSQDRTAYEQYF. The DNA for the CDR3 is TGTGCCAGCAGCCAAGATAGAACAGCCTACGAGCAGTACTTC.

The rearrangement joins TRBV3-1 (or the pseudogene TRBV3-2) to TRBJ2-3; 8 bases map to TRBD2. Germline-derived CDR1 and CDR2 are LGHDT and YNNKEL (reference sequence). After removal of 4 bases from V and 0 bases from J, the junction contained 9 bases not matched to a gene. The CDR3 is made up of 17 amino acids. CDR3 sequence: CASSRLGAGESTDTQYF. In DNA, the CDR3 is TGTGCCAGCAGCCGACTAGGAGCGGGGGAGAGCACAGATACGCAGTATTTT.

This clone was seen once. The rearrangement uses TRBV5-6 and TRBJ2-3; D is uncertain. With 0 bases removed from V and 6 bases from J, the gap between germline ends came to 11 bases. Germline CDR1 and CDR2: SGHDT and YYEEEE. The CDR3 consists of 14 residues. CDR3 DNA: TGTGCCAGCAGCTTGGTACAGTCCCTCGATACGCAGTATTTT. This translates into CASSLVQSLDTQYF.

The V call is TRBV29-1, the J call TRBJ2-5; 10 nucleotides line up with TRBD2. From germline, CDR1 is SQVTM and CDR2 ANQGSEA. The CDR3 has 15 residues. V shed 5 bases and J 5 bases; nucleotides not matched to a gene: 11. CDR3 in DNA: TGCAGCGTTATTACTAGCGGGGTCCCCGGGGAGACCCAGTACTTC. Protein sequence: CSVITSGVPGETQYF.